This TCR beta chain appears in the sequencing data of a study of blood T cells in healthy people across ages. Points on this clonotype: Its antigen is unidentified. One junction end does not reproduce the germline sequence, and a read error may be involved.

A second PCR of roughly 7 to 11 cycles used a sample-barcoded 5' primer and a J-beta primer mix. Every sample returned 2.5 million or more CDR3-containing paired-end reads. TCRdb re-derived calls from the 5' RACE reads in MiXCR, one entry per CDR3 protein. The sample carries more than 900,000 distinct CDR3 sequences, about 27% recorded once. The study's findings and limits: In long-lived donors, naive CD4+ cell counts and diversity exceeded those of aged donors.

This same sample was also taken into another study, of T cells of mothers and their children. That paper adds: Detection yielded no persistent microchimeric T cell clones.

This receptor was obtained from a woman between 40 and 55 years old in good health. The sample comprised blood.

CDR3 in amino acids: CASTLTSSGTSYNEQYF. CDR3 nucleotides: TGCGCCAGCACCTTGACGTCTAGCGGGACCTCCTACAATGAGCAGTACTTC. This chain uses TRBV5-1 with TRBJ2-4; 9 nucleotides agree with TRBD2. The CDR3 is made up of 17 amino acids. The V gene's germline CDR1 is SGHRS and CDR2 YFSETQ.